Sequencing of this T cell receptor beta chain was carried out in a study of human T cells and chemical hapten exposure. Study information: Read at 6 days, the patch tests placed 0.01% DPC on the upper back.

The time point here: patch test 1, 2 weeks after DPC sensitization. Treatment here: therapeutic diphenylcyclopropenone sensitization with weekly scalp DPC. TCRdb fed the RACE reads into MiXCR, producing one record per CDR3 protein. This table has 370,000 or so distinct CDR3 sequences, roughly 4.8% appearing once. V gave up 3 bases and J gave up 4 bases; unmatched junction bases: 6. Germline loops: CDR1 SGHRS, CDR2 YFSETQ. This CDR3 comprises 15 residues. The rearrangement joins TRBV5-1 to TRBJ2-1; TRBD2 aligns across 8 bases. Sequenced material: whole blood, taken in connection with sensitization to the hapten diphenylcyclopropenone (DPC). The receptor comes from a woman aged 45-59 years with alopecia areata. Some clones in this sample may be carry-over from other donors' samples. In DNA, the CDR3 is TGCGCCAGCAGCTCACCCACGGGGGGGTACAATGAGCAGTTCTTC. Its translation: CASSSPTGGYNEQFF. Drawing the rest from reference TRBV5-1 and TRBJ2-1, the complete variable domain is KAGVTQTPRYLIKTRGQQVTLSCSPISGHRSVSWYQQTPGQGLQFLFEYFSETQRNKGNFPGRFSGRQFSNSRSEMNVSTLELGDSALYLCASSSPTGGYNEQFFGPGTRLTVL.